This record covers a single T cell receptor (beta chain). What it recognizes is unknown. PCR amplification relied on 60 Vbeta primers (plus 13 Jbeta primers). Libraries were prepared by immunoSEQ multiplex PCR; TCRdb keeps only in-frame clonotypes and omits some of them. The sample holds some 84,000 clones, 60% to 80% seen once. The entry originates in a study of cytomegalovirus exposure and HLA in healthy donors. Study-level points and caveats: Later, TCR association rates were found to vary by HLA locus, highest for DRB1 and lowest for HLA-C.

Germline assignment: CDR1 MDHEN and CDR2 SYDVKM. The V and J ends lost 10 bases and 7 bases respectively, with 13 bases between them. The CDR3 is 11 residues long. Sequences were obtained from PBMCs. The sequence derives from a boy between 5 and 17 years old in good health and CMV-seronegative. This sequence joins TRBV28 and TRBJ1-2; unclear D gene. The CDR3 spells CATLLWPGYTF. As DNA, the CDR3 is TGTGCCACCCTCTTATGGCCTGGCTACACCTTC.